This entry concerns a single T cell receptor beta chain. This CDR3 region has 14 residues. CDR1 is LNHDA and CDR2 is SQIVND in the germline V gene (reference sequence). Trimming at V came to 3 bases and at J to 7 bases, leaving 9 bases not matched to a gene. Here immunoSEQ multiplex PCR was the method, and the copy in TCRdb shows in-frame clones only, minus some. The repertoire has over 75,000 clones, more than 70% of them found once; the top ten carry 2.9%. The data originate from a study of blood T cell repertoires in COVID-19. J is TRBJ2-7 and V is TRBV19; 7 bases agree with TRBD2. This TCR was sampled from a woman at least 80 years old with acute or convalescent COVID-19. The material sequenced was peripheral blood. CDR3 sequence reads: CASSMLTGGGEQYF. The CDR3 DNA reads as TGTGCCAGTAGTATGTTGACGGGAGGTGGGGAGCAGTACTTC. The full variable domain, its missing parts supplied by reference TRBV19 and TRBJ2-7, is DGGITQSPKYLFRKEGQNVTLSCEQNLNHDAMYWYRQDPGQGLRLIYYSQIVNDFQKGDIAEGYSVSREKKESFPLTVTSAQKNPTAFYLCASSMLTGGGEQYFGPGTRLTVT.